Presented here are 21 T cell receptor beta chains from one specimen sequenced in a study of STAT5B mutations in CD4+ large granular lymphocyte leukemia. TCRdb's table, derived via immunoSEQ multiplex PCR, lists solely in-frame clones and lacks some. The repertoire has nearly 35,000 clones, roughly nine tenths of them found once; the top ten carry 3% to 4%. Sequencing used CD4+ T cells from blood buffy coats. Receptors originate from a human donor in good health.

The CDR3 DNA reads TGCAGTGCTAGAGATGTTGGAGTTTGGACCTTC. This codes for CSARDVGVWTF. J is TRBJ1-2 and V is TRBV20-1, with unresolved D. V dropped 0 bases and J dropped 14 bases, with 13 bases sitting between them. CDR1 and CDR2 (germline): DFQATT, SNEGSKA (reference sequence). The CDR3 spans 11 residues.

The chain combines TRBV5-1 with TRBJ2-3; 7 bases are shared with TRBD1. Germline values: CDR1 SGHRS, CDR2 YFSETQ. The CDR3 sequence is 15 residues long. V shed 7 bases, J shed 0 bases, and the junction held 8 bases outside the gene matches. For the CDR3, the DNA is TGCGCCAGCTGCCGGGACAGAACTAGCACAGATACGCAGTATTTT. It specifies CASCRDRTSTDTQYF.

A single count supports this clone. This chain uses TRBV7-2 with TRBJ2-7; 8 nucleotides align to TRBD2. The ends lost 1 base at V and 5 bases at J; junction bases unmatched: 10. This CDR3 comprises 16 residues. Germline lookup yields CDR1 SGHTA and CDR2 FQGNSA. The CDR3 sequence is CASSLEGTRVSHEQYF. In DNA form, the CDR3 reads TGTGCCAGCAGCTTAGAAGGGACTAGGGTTTCCCACGAGCAGTACTTC.

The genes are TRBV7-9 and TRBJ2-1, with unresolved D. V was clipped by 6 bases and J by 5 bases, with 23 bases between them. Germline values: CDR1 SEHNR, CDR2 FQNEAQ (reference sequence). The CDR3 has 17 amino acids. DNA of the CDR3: TGTGCCAGCAGGTCTTTTAAGAGGAATCCAAAAAACAATGAGCAGTTCTTC. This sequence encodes CASRSFKRNPKNNEQFF.

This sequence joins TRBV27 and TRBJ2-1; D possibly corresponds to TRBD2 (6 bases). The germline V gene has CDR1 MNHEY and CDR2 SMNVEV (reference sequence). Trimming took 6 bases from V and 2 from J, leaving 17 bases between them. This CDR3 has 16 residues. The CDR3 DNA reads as TGTGCCAGCAGCCACGGACGGGGACTGACCTACAATGAGCAGTTCTTC. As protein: CASSHGRGLTYNEQFF.

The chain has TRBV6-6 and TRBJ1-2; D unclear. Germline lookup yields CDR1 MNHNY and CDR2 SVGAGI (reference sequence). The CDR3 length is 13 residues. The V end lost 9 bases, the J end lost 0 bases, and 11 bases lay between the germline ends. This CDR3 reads CASGPDTNYGYTF. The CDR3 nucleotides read TGTGCCAGTGGACCGGATACTAACTATGGCTACACCTTC.

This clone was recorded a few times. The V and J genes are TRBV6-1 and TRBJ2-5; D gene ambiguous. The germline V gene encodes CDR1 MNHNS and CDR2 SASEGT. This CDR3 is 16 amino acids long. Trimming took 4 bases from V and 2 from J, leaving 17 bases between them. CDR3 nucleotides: TGTGCCAGCAGTGCAATGGGGAAGGGTTTACAAGAGACCCAGTACTTC. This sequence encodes CASSAMGKGLQETQYF.

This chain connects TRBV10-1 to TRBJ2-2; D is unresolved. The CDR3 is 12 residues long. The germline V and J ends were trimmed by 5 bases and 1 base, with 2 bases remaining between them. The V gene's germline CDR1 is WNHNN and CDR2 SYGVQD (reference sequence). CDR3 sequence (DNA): TGCGCCAGCAGTAGGAACACCGGGGAGCTGTTTTTT. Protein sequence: CASSRNTGELFF.

In DNA form, the CDR3 reads TGTGCCAGCAGCCCCAGCGGGGGGCGCGAGACCCAGTACTTC. Translated, it gives CASSPSGGRETQYF. V usage is TRBV5-4 and J usage is TRBJ2-5; 9 bases are shared with TRBD2. This CDR3 is built from 14 residues. CDR1 and CDR2 (germline): SGHNT, YYREEE (reference sequence). V shed 4 bases, J shed 5 bases, and the junction held 6 bases outside the gene matches.

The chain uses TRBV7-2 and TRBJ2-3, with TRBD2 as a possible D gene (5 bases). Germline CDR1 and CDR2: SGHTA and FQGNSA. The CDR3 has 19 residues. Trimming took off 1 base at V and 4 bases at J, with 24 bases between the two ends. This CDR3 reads CASSLGRTGFWAPADTQYF. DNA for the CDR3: TGTGCCAGCAGCTTAGGGAGAACGGGGTTTTGGGCACCGGCAGATACGCAGTATTTT.

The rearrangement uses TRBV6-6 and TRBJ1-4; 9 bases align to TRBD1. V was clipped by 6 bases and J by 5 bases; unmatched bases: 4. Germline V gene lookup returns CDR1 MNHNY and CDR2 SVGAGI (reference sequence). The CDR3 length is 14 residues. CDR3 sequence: CASSYGQGNEKLFF. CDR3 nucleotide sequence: TGTGCCAGCAGCTACGGACAGGGGAATGAAAAACTGTTTTTT.

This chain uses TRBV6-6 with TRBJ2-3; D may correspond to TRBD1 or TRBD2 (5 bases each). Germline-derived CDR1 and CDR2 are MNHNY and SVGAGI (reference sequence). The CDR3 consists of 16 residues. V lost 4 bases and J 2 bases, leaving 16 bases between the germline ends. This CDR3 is CASSWPGRPLTDTQYF. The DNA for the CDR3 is TGTGCCAGCAGTTGGCCGGGACGCCCCCTCACAGATACGCAGTATTTT.

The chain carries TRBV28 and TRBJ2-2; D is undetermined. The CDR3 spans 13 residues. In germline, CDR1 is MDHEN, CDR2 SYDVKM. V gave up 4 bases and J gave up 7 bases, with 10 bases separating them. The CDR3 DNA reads TGTGCCAGCAGTTGGGTTGAAAACGGGGAGCTGTTTTTT. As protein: CASSWVENGELFF.

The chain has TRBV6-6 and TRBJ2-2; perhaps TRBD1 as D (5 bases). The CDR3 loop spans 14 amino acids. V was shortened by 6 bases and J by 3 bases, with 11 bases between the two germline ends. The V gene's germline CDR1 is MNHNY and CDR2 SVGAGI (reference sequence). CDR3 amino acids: CASSQKGYTGELFF. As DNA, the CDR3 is TGTGCCAGCAGCCAAAAGGGGTACACCGGGGAGCTGTTTTTT.

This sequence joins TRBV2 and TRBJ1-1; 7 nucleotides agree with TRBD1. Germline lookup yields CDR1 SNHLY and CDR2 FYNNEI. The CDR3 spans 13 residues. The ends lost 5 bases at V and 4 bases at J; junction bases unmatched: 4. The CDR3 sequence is CASSTGAGTEAFF. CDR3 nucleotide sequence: TGTGCCAGCAGTACAGGGGCCGGCACTGAAGCTTTCTTT.

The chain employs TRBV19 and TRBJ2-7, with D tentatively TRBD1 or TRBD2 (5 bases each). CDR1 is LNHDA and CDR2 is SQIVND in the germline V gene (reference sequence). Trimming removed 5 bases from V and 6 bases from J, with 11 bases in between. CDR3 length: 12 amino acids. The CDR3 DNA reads TGTGCCAGTAGTGTCCGGGGCGGCGAGCAGTACTTC. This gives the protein CASSVRGGEQYF.

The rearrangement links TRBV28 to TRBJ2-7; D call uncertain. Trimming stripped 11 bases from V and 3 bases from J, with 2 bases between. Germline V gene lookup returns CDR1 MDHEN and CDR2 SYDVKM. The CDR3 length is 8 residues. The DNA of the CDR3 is TGTGCCGGCTACGAGCAGTACTTC. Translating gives CAGYEQYF.

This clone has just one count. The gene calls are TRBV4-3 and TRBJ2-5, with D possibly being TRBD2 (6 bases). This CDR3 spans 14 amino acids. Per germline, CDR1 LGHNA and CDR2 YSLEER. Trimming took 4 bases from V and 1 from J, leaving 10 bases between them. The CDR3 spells CASSRHGGQETQYF. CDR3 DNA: TGCGCCAGCAGCCGACACGGGGGCCAAGAGACCCAGTACTTC.

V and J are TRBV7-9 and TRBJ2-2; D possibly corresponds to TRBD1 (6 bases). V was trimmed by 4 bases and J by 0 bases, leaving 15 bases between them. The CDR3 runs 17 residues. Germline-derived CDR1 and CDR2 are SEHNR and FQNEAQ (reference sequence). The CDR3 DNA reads TGTGCCAGCAGCTCACTCGCGGACAGAGCGAACACCGGGGAGCTGTTTTTT. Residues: CASSSLADRANTGELFF.

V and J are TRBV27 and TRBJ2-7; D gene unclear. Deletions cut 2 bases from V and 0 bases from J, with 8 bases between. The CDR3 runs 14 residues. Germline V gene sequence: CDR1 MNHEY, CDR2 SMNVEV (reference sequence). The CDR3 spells CASSLTGSSYEQYF. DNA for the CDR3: TGTGCCAGCAGTTTAACGGGTTCCTCCTACGAGCAGTACTTC.

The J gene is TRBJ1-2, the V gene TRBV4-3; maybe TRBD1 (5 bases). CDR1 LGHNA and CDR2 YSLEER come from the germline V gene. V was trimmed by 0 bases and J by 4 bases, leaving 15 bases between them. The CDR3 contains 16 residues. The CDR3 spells CASSQDDRIDIYGYTF. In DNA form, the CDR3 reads TGCGCCAGCAGCCAAGATGACAGAATAGACATCTATGGCTACACCTTC.